This T cell receptor (beta chain) comes out of a study of CD8 T cells in ankylosing spondylitis. Study outcomes and limitations: Some motif variants had been reported before (in reactive arthritis synovial fluid and blood).

The CDR3 sequence is 16 residues long. Germline V gene data show CDR1 as SGHTA and CDR2 as FQGNSA. The V gene lost 5 bases and the J gene lost 6 bases, with 22 bases spanning the gap. Each TCR beta library was made by quantitative 5'-RACE that incorporated molecular barcodes. A single record per CDR3 protein comes from TCRdb applying MiXCR to the 5' RACE reads. The repertoire holds some 140,000 distinct CDR3 sequences, over 10% seen once, with approximately 4% in the top ten. With regard to this clonotype: The antigen is unknown.

Source material: blood, either unsorted or a sorted T cell fraction (not recorded which). The clonotype comes from a female donor with ankylosing spondylitis or in good health (not recorded which). The chain is built from TRBV7-2 and TRBJ1-1; D is perhaps TRBD1 (6 bases). This CDR3 is CASSLSGDVRFSEAFF. CDR3 DNA sequence: TGTGCCAGCAGCCTCTCAGGGGACGTACGCTTTTCTGAAGCTTTCTTT.